This TCR beta chain derives from a study of T-cell memory formation after mild COVID-19. General observations from the study: Largely, contracting CD4+ clones fell within CM and EM, and contracting CD8+ clones within EMRA. Day 15 to 85 contractors were CD4/CD8 balanced; later expanders leaned CD4+.

The V segment lost 4 bases and the J segment 5 bases; nucleotides outside the gene matches: 20. Germline-derived CDR1 and CDR2 are MNHEY and SVGAGI. The CDR3 has 19 amino acids. Barcoded TCR alpha and TCR beta cDNA libraries with UMIs came from 5'RACE using constant-segment primers. MiXCR, applied by TCRdb to the 5' RACE reads, yields one record per CDR3 protein. The sample lists 100,000 to 150,000 distinct CDR3 sequences; roughly 6% were seen once. About this clonotype itself: No antigen is known for it.

Sequenced material: PBMCs or a T cell subset sorted from them (not recorded which). The TCR was taken from an adult woman who had mild COVID-19 (a few samples of this study predate the infection). Cell type and time point are not known. This chain uses TRBV6-5 with TRBJ2-1; 7 bases are a match to TRBD1. In DNA form, the CDR3 reads TGTGCCAGCAGTTTGTCTCCTCCCGGGACAGCTTCGGCCCACAATGAGCAGTTCTTC. This gives the protein CASSLSPPGTASAHNEQFF.